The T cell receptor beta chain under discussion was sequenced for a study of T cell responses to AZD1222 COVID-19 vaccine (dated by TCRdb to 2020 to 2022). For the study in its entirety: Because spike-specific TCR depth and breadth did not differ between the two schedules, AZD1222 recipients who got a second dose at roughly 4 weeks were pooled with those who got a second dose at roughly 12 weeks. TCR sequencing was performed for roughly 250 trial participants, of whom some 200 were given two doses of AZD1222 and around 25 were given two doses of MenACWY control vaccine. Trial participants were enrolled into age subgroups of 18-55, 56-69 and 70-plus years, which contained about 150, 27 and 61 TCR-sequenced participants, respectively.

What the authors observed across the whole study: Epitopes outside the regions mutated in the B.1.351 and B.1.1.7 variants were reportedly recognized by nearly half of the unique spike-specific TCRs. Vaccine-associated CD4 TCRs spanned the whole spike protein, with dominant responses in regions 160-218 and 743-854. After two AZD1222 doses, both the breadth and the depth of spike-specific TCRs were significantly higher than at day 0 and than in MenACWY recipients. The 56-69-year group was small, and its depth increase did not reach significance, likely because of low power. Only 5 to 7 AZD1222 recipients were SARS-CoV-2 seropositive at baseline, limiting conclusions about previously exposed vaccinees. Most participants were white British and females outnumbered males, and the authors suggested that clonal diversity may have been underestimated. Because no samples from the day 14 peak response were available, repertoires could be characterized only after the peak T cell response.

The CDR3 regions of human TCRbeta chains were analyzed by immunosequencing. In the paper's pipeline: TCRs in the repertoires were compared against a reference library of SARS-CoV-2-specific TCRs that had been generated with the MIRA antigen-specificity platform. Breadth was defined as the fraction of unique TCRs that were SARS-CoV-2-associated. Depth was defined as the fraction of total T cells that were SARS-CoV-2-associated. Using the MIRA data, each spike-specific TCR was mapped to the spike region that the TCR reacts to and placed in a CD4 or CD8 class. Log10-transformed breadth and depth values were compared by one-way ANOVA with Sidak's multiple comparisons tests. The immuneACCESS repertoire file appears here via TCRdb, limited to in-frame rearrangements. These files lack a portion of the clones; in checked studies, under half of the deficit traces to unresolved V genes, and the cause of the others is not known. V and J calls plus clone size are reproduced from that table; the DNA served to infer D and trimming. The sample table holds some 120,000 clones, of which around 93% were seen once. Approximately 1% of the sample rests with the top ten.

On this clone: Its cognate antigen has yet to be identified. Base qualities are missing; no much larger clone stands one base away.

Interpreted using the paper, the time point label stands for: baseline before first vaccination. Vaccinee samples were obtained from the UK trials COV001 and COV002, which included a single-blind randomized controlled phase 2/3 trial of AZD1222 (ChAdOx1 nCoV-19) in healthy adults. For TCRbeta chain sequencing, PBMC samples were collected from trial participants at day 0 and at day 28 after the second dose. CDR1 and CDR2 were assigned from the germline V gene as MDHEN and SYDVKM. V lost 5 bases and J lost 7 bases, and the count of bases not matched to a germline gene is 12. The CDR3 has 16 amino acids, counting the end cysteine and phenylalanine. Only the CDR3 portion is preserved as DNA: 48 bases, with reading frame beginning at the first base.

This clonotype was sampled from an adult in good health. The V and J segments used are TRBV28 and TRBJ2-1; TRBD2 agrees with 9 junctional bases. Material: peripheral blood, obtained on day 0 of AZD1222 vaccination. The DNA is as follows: TGTGCCAGCAGTCCGGGGGGGACTAGCCATACAAATGAGCAGTTCTTC. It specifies CASSPGGTSHTNEQFF. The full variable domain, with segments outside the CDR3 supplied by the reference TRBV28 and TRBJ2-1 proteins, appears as DVKVTQSSRYLVKRTGEKVFLECVQDMDHENMFWYRQDPGLGLRLIYFSYDVKMKEKGDIPEGYSVSREKKERFSLILESASTNQTSMYLCASSPGGTSHTNEQFFGPGTRLTVL.